One sample yielded the 32 T cell receptor beta chains listed below, sequenced in a study of T cell responses to AZD1222 COVID-19 vaccine. Sequenced by immunoSEQ multiplex PCR; TCRdb stores in-frame clones only, minus some. The sample lists 90,000 or so clones, more than 70% seen once, with about 5.2% in the top ten. The sample consisted of peripheral blood, taken 28 days after the second AZD1222 dose. These receptors were collected from an adult who received the AZD1222 COVID-19 vaccine.

The rearrangement joins TRBV13 to TRBJ1-2; unclear D gene. The CDR3 runs to 16 residues. Trimming cost V 1 base and J 7 bases, with 19 bases left between them. Germline loops: CDR1 PRHDT, CDR2 FYEKMQ (reference sequence). For the CDR3, the DNA is TGTGCCAGCAGCTTAGTCGGAGGAACCCTTGGGTTTGGCTACACCTTC. Residues: CASSLVGGTLGFGYTF. The full variable domain, its missing parts supplied by reference TRBV13 and TRBJ1-2, is AAGVIQSPRHLIKEKRETATLKCYPIPRHDTVYWYQQGPGQDPQFLISFYEKMQSDKGSIPDRFSAQQFSDYHSELNMSSLELGDSALYFCASSLVGGTLGFGYTFGSGTRLTVV.

This clone came up a few times. This chain connects TRBV5-6 to TRBJ1-5; 7 nucleotides align to TRBD1. Germline values: CDR1 SGHDT, CDR2 YYEEEE. V shed 4 bases and J 0 bases; nucleotides not matched to a gene: 4. The CDR3 runs to 15 residues. The CDR3 is CASSPGGYSNQPQHF. As DNA, the CDR3 is TGTGCCAGCAGCCCAGGGGGGTATAGCAATCAGCCCCAGCATTTT.

V is TRBV12-3 or TRBV12-4 and J is TRBJ1-5, with 7 bases matching TRBD1. The CDR3 consists of 13 residues. Trimming removed 7 bases from V and 2 bases from J; junction bases left unmatched: 2. The CDR3, as DNA: TGTGCCAGCAACACAGGGGGCAATCAGCCCCAGCATTTT. It encodes CASNTGGNQPQHF.

This chain connects TRBV14 to TRBJ2-3; 13 bases line up with TRBD2. CDR3 length equals 19 residues. Looked up from germline, CDR1 is SGHDN and CDR2 is FVKESK. J gave up 2 bases and V 3 bases, and 11 bases lay outside the gene matches. DNA for the CDR3: TGTGCCAGCAGCCATCGCCCCGGGACTAGCGGGGCATCCACAGATACGCAGTATTTT. Its translation: CASSHRPGTSGASTDTQYF.

This sequence joins TRBV18 and TRBJ2-1; 9 bases are a match to TRBD1. This CDR3 contains 15 residues. V was pared by 2 bases and J by 7 bases, with 6 bases of the junction left unmatched. Per the germline V gene, CDR1 is KGHSH and CDR2 is LQKENI. The CDR3 reads CASSPGTGPGNEQFF. The CDR3 nucleotides read TGTGCCAGCTCACCAGGGACAGGGCCGGGGAATGAGCAGTTCTTC.

The chain employs TRBV10-3 and TRBJ1-1; D unclear. Germline values: CDR1 ENHRY, CDR2 SYGVKD. Trimming removed 6 bases from V and 0 bases from J, with 11 bases in between. CDR3 length equals 14 residues. CDR3 DNA sequence: TGTGCCATCAGGCAAGACAAGTTGAACACTGAAGCTTTCTTT. Its protein product is CAIRQDKLNTEAFF.

The rearrangement links TRBV4-3 to TRBJ2-1, with no clear D. The germline CDR1 and CDR2 sequences are LGHNA and YSLEER. The CDR3 is made up of 17 amino acids. V was clipped by 3 bases and J by 2 bases, with 17 bases between them. The CDR3 sequence is CASSQNDWRVAYNEQFF. CDR3 in DNA: TGCGCCAGCAGCCAGAACGACTGGAGAGTCGCCTACAATGAGCAGTTCTTC.

This chain joins TRBV6-2 or TRBV6-3 and TRBJ2-5, with 9 bases fitting TRBD2. The V and J ends lost 2 bases and 1 base, in that order; junction bases with no gene match: 2. The CDR3 runs 15 residues. Germline CDR1 and CDR2: MNHEY and SVGEGT. The CDR3 is CASSYRLAVQETQYF. The CDR3, as DNA: TGTGCCAGCAGTTACAGACTAGCGGTCCAAGAGACCCAGTACTTC.

This clone was recorded once. This chain links TRBV7-9 with TRBJ2-7, with 8 nucleotides matching TRBD1. This CDR3 is 15 amino acids long. V gave up 1 base and J gave up 3 bases; unmatched junction bases: 5. Germline CDR1 and CDR2: SEHNR and FQNEAQ (reference sequence). This chain's CDR3 is CASSLGRDRGYEQYF. CDR3 DNA: TGTGCCAGCAGCTTAGGAAGAGACAGGGGCTACGAGCAGTACTTC. Drawing the rest from reference TRBV7-9 and TRBJ2-7, the complete variable domain is DTGVSQNPRHKITKRGQNVTFRCDPISEHNRLYWYRQTLGQGPEFLTYFQNEAQLEKSRLLSDRFSAERPKGSFSTLEIQRTEQGDSAMYLCASSLGRDRGYEQYFGPGTRLTVT.

The chain links TRBV7-9 to TRBJ2-2, with D perhaps given as TRBD1 or TRBD2 (5 bases each). The germline V and J ends were trimmed by 3 bases and 6 bases, with 17 bases remaining between them. Germline CDR1 and CDR2: SEHNR and FQNEAQ (reference sequence). CDR3 size: 16 residues. The CDR3 region has the DNA TGTGCCAGCAGCTTGGACGTCGGGGCCCCGGCCGGGGAGCTGTTTTTT. Translation gives CASSLDVGAPAGELFF.

Comments on this clone: Other DNA sequences in the same sample also yield this CDR3. The rearrangement links TRBV19 to TRBJ1-2; D is ambiguous. In germline, CDR1 is LNHDA, CDR2 SQIVND (reference sequence). Trimming cost V 1 base and J 5 bases, with 2 bases left between them. The CDR3 has 11 amino acids. The CDR3 DNA reads TGTGCCAGTAGTATAGGTTATGGCTACACCTTC. Its protein is CASSIGYGYTF.

The chain couples TRBV7-2 to TRBJ2-5, with TRBD2 matching 10 bases. Losses at the gene ends were 1 base for V and 1 base for J; bases not matched to a gene: 9. Germline lookup yields CDR1 SGHTA and CDR2 FQGNSA. This CDR3 is 18 amino acids long. CDR3 coding DNA: TGTGCCAGCAGCTTAGTACGGGTAGCGGGGGGTGTCCAAGAGACCCAGTACTTC. Its translation: CASSLVRVAGGVQETQYF.

This chain links TRBV5-6 with TRBJ2-5; 8 positions agree with TRBD1. The CDR3 loop spans 18 amino acids. In germline, CDR1 is SGHDT, CDR2 YYEEEE. The V gene end was trimmed by 1 base and the J gene end by 5 bases; junction bases not matched to a gene: 16. In DNA form, the CDR3 reads TGTGCCAGCAGCTTGCGTACAGGGGGGTCGGGGTTTTCCGAGACCCAGTACTTC. Translated: CASSLRTGGSGFSETQYF.

V and J are TRBV7-9 and TRBJ1-2; 7 positions match TRBD1. With 4 bases clipped from V and 8 bases from J, the junction kept 10 bases outside the gene matches. Germline CDR1 is SEHNR and CDR2 is FQNEAQ (reference sequence). The CDR3 runs to 14 residues. The CDR3 loop reads CASSYQTGRLGYTF. CDR3 nucleotide sequence: TGTGCCAGCAGCTACCAGACAGGGAGATTGGGCTACACCTTC.

The chain joins TRBV19 to TRBJ2-6, with TRBD1 identical over 12 bases. This CDR3 region has 17 residues. V was pared by 5 bases and J by 2 bases, with 4 bases of the junction left unmatched. In germline, CDR1 is LNHDA, CDR2 SQIVND (reference sequence). DNA of the CDR3: TGTGCCAGTAGTGCGGGACAGGGGGCTGCTGGGGCCAACGTCCTGACTTTC. Protein: CASSAGQGAAGANVLTF. Full variable domain (remainder filled in from reference TRBV19 and TRBJ2-6): DGGITQSPKYLFRKEGQNVTLSCEQNLNHDAMYWYRQDPGQGLRLIYYSQIVNDFQKGDIAEGYSVSREKKESFPLTVTSAQKNPTAFYLCASSAGQGAAGANVLTFGAGSRLTVL.

The chain uses TRBV30 and TRBJ2-5; 7 bases agree with TRBD2. Germline V gene lookup returns CDR1 GTSNPN and CDR2 SVGIG (reference sequence). CDR3 length: 13 amino acids. The trim removed 0 bases at V and 4 bases at J, leaving 2 bases unmatched. CDR3 DNA: TGTGCCTGGAGTGTAGGCGGGGGAGAGACCCAGTACTTC. It codes for CAWSVGGGETQYF. Combining the CDR3 with reference TRBV30 and TRBJ2-5 gives the whole variable domain SQTIHQWPATLVQPVGSPLSLECTVEGTSNPNLYWYRQAAGRGLQLLFYSVGIGQISSEVPQNLSASRPQDRQFILSSKKLLLSDSGFYLCAWSVGGGETQYFGPGTRLLVL.

Comments on this clone: Sequence at one end of the junction differs from germline and may be a read error. The V gene is TRBV2, the J gene TRBJ2-3; D not certain. Germline-derived CDR1 and CDR2 are SNHLY and FYNNEI. This CDR3 region has 14 residues. This CDR3 is CASTEPLSTDTQYF. The CDR3 bases are TGTGCCAGCACTGAACCCTTAAGCACAGATACGCAGTATTTT.

This clone was seen only once. The CDR3 loop is CSARGNTEAFF. The CDR3, as DNA: TGCAGTGCTAGAGGGAACACTGAAGCTTTCTTT. The V gene is TRBV20-1, the J gene TRBJ1-1, with D unresolved. This CDR3 has 11 amino acids. V was pared by 1 base and J by 1 base, with 1 base between. From germline, CDR1 is DFQATT and CDR2 SNEGSKA (reference sequence).

The chain couples TRBV19 to TRBJ1-1, with 7 nucleotides matching TRBD1. Germline V gives CDR1 LNHDA, CDR2 SQIVND (reference sequence). The CDR3 covers 14 residues. Trimming removed 0 bases from V and 3 bases from J; junction bases left unmatched: 1. CDR3 coding DNA: TGTGCCAGTAGTATAGACAGGGGGTACACTGAAGCTTTCTTT. This codes for CASSIDRGYTEAFF.

The gene calls are TRBV19 and TRBJ2-2; D is tentatively TRBD1 or TRBD2 (5 bases each). The CDR3 runs 16 residues. The germline gives CDR1 LNHDA, CDR2 SQIVND (reference sequence). Between the trimmed V and J ends, which lost 8 bases and 1 base, there was a span of 17 bases. The CDR3 loop is CASEGTGAWNTGELFF. CDR3 nucleotide sequence: TGTGCCAGTGAAGGGACCGGGGCATGGAACACCGGGGAGCTGTTTTTT.

The rearrangement links TRBV25-1 to TRBJ2-3; no reliable D call. Germline V CDR1 and CDR2: MGHDK, SYGVNS. The CDR3 has 16 residues. Trimming removed 1 base from V and 2 bases from J, with 13 bases in between. The CDR3 protein is CASSEFLEAFTDTQYF. CDR3 bases: TGTGCCAGCAGTGAATTCCTAGAAGCCTTCACAGATACGCAGTATTTT.

The chain carries TRBV19 and TRBJ2-3; 8 bases align to TRBD1. This CDR3 region has 15 residues. Unmatched junction bases numbered 7, after V lost 5 bases and J lost 3 bases. Per germline, CDR1 LNHDA and CDR2 SQIVND (reference sequence). This CDR3 reads CASSARDRGTDTQYF. The DNA for the CDR3 is TGTGCCAGTAGTGCCCGAGACAGGGGAACAGATACGCAGTATTTT.

The chain recombines TRBV4-3 with TRBJ2-7; 8 nucleotides line up with TRBD1. V gave up 0 bases and J gave up 0 bases; unmatched junction bases: 7. Germline V gene lookup returns CDR1 LGHNA and CDR2 YSLEER. The CDR3 totals 17 residues. This CDR3 is CASSQDNGQGTSYEQYF. The CDR3 DNA is TGCGCCAGCAGCCAAGATAACGGACAGGGCACCTCCTACGAGCAGTACTTC.

The genes are TRBV6-1 and TRBJ2-5; unclear D gene. The V end was cut by 0 bases, the J end by 5 bases, with 4 bases between. The CDR3 consists of 12 residues. CDR1 and CDR2 from the germline V gene are MNHNS and SASEGT. CDR3 nucleotides: TGTGCCAGCAGTGAAGCGTCGGAGACCCAGTACTTC. It specifies CASSEASETQYF.

This chain joins TRBV7-2 and TRBJ2-7, with 9 bases identical to TRBD2. With 3 bases clipped from V and 0 bases from J, the junction kept 6 bases outside the gene matches. This CDR3 is 16 amino acids long. Germline CDR1 and CDR2: SGHTA and FQGNSA. DNA of the CDR3: TGTGCCAGCAGCTTCGCGGGGGGGGGATTCTCCTACGAGCAGTACTTC. This gives the protein CASSFAGGGFSYEQYF.

The chain links TRBV6-1 to TRBJ1-3; unclear D gene. V lost 2 bases, J lost 4 bases, and 12 bases lay in between. The CDR3 covers 15 residues. Germline V gene data show CDR1 as MNHNS and CDR2 as SASEGT. The CDR3 loop is CASSEFRGVGNTIYF. The CDR3 DNA is TGTGCCAGCAGTGAATTCCGTGGGGTCGGAAACACCATATATTTT.

The chain carries TRBV13 and TRBJ2-7, with 10 bases that match TRBD1. This CDR3 contains 14 residues. CDR1 is PRHDT and CDR2 is FYEKMQ in the germline V gene (reference sequence). With 7 bases clipped from V and 2 bases from J, the junction kept 5 bases outside the gene matches. The CDR3 coding sequence is TGTGCCAGCATTCGACAGGGGGCCCCCTACGAGCAGTACTTC. Protein: CASIRQGAPYEQYF. The full variable domain, in which reference TRBV13 and TRBJ2-7 provide the parts outside the CDR3, is AAGVIQSPRHLIKEKRETATLKCYPIPRHDTVYWYQQGPGQDPQFLISFYEKMQSDKGSIPDRFSAQQFSDYHSELNMSSLELGDSALYFCASIRQGAPYEQYFGPGTRLTVT.

The V call is TRBV18, the J call TRBJ2-2, with no clear D. In germline, CDR1 is KGHSH, CDR2 LQKENI. Trimming removed 3 bases at V and 0 bases at J, with 5 bases between. CDR3 length equals 14 residues. CDR3 nucleotide sequence: TGTGCCAGCTCACCCAGCACGAACACCGGGGAGCTGTTTTTT. Translating gives CASSPSTNTGELFF.

This clone appeared a single time. The chain carries TRBV19 and TRBJ1-1, with D tentatively TRBD1 (5 bases). The germline V gene encodes CDR1 LNHDA and CDR2 SQIVND (reference sequence). This CDR3 is 14 amino acids long. Trimming stripped 6 bases from V and 5 bases from J, with 16 bases between. The CDR3 bases are TGTGCCAGTAGAGCCCGGGACTGGGTAACTGAAGCTTTCTTT. Its protein product is CASRARDWVTEAFF.

The V and J genes are TRBV5-4 and TRBJ1-2; 10 bases are shared with TRBD1. CDR1 and CDR2 from the germline V gene are SGHNT and YYREEE (reference sequence). The CDR3 totals 16 residues. The ends lost 0 bases at V and 1 base at J; junction bases unmatched: 3. CDR3: CASSLGQGAGNYGYTF. In DNA form, the CDR3 reads TGTGCCAGCAGCTTGGGACAGGGGGCAGGTAACTATGGCTACACCTTC.

This clone has only a few counts. The chain couples TRBV27 to TRBJ2-2; 7 bases match TRBD1. V trimming: 5 bases; J trimming: 5 bases; junction bases outside the gene matches: 2. CDR1 and CDR2 from the germline V gene are MNHEY and SMNVEV (reference sequence). This CDR3 comprises 13 residues. The CDR3 sequence: CASSPTGTGELFF. The CDR3 coding sequence is TGTGCCAGCAGTCCGACAGGGACCGGGGAGCTGTTTTTT.

V and J are TRBV7-8 and TRBJ1-1; the D gene is possibly TRBD1 (5 bases). The V and J ends lost 5 bases and 2 bases respectively, with 12 bases between them. Germline values: CDR1 SGHVS, CDR2 FQNEAQ. The length of the CDR3 is 14 residues. The CDR3 is CASSKGVTNTEAFF. CDR3 coding DNA: TGTGCCAGCAGCAAAGGGGTTACTAACACTGAAGCTTTCTTT.